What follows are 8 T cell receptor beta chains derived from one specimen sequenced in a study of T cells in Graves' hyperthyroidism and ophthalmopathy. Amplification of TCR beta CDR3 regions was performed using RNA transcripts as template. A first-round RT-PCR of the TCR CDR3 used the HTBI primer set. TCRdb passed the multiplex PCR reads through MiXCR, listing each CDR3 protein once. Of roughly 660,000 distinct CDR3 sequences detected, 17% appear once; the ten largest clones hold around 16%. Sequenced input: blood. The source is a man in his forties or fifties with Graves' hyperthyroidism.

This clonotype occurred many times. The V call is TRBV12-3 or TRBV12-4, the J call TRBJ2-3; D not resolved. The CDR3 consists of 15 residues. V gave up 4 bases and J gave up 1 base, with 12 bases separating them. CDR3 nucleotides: TGTGCCAGCAGTTCCAAAAGAAGAGGCACAGATACGCAGTATTTT. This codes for CASSSKRRGTDTQYF.

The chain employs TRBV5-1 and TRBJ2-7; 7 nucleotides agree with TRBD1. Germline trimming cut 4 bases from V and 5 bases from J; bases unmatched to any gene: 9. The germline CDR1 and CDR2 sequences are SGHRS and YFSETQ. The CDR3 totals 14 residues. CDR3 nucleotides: TGCGCCAGCAGCCCCGGGACAGAGGGAAACGAGCAGTACTTC. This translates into CASSPGTEGNEQYF.

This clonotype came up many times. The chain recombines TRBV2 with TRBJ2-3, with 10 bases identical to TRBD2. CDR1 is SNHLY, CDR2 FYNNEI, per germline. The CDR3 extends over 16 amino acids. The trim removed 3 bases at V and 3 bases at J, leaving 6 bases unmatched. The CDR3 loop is CASSDPLAGLTDTQYF. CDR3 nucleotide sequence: TGTGCCAGCAGTGATCCACTAGCGGGATTGACAGATACGCAGTATTTT.

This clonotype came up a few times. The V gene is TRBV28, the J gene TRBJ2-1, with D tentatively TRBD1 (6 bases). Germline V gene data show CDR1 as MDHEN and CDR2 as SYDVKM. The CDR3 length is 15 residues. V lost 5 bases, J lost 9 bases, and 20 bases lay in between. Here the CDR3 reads CASSPTGRVVGEQFF. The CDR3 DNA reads TGTGCCAGCAGTCCAACAGGGAGAGTAGTGGGTGAGCAGTTCTTC.

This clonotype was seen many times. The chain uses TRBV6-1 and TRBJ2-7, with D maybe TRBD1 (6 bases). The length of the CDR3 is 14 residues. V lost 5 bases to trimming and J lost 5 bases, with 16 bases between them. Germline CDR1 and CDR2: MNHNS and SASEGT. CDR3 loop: CASSFMTGSDEQYF. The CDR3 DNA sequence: TGTGCCAGCAGTTTCATGACAGGTTCGGACGAGCAGTACTTC.

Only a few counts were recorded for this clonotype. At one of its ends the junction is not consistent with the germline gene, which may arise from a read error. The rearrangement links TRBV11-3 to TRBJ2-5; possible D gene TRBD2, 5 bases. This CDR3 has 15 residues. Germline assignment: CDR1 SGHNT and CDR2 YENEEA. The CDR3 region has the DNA TGTGTCAGCAGCTTAGGTCTTTCACCGGGGGAGACCCAGTACTTC. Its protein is CVSSLGLSPGETQYF.

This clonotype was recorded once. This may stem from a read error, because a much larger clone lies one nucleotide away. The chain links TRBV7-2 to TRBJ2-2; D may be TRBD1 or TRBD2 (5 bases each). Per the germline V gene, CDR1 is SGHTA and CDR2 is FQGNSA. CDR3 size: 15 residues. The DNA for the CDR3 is TGTGCCAGCAGCTTAGCCGGGGTCGGACACCATGAGCTGTTGTTT. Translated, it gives CASSLAGVGHHELLF.

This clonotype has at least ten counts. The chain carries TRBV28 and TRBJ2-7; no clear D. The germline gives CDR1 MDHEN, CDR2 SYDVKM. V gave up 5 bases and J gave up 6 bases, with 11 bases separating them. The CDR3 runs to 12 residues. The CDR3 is CASSLLRGEQYF. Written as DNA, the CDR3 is TGTGCCAGCAGTCTGCTCCGTGGCGAGCAGTACTTC.